The 21 T cell receptor beta chains reported below all come from one sample, sequenced in a study of blood T cell repertoires in COVID-19. Profiled with immunoSEQ multiplex PCR; TCRdb holds only in-frame clones, not every one. The sample lists roughly 170,000 clones; roughly nine tenths were seen once. Sample: peripheral blood. These receptors were collected from a man in his sixties or seventies with active or convalescent COVID-19.

This clone came up a few times. The CDR3, as DNA: TGTGCCACCAGCAGAGACCCGGGACAGGGGAATCAGCCCCAGCATTTT. Protein: CATSRDPGQGNQPQHF. The V call is TRBV15, the J call TRBJ1-5; TRBD1 matches 10 bases. Germline CDR1 is LNHNV and CDR2 is YYDKDF (reference sequence). The trim removed 0 bases at V and 4 bases at J, leaving 3 bases unmatched. CDR3 length: 16 residues.

The chain employs TRBV10-3 and TRBJ2-7, with 7 bases aligning to TRBD1. The V gene end was trimmed by 6 bases and the J gene end by 5 bases; junction bases not matched to a gene: 7. The length of the CDR3 is 13 residues. Per the germline V gene, CDR1 is ENHRY and CDR2 is SYGVKD. CDR3 DNA sequence: TGTGCCATCAGCTGGGACAGCACGGACGAGCAGTACTTC. Residues: CAISWDSTDEQYF.

The chain couples TRBV6-2 or TRBV6-3 to TRBJ2-1, with 7 positions matching TRBD1. CDR3 length equals 15 residues. The trim removed 5 bases at V and 2 bases at J, leaving 6 bases unmatched. Germline loops: CDR1 MNHEY, CDR2 SVGEGT. The CDR3 region is CASSGQAGAYNEQFF. DNA for the CDR3: TGTGCCAGCAGTGGACAGGCCGGGGCCTACAATGAGCAGTTCTTC.

With regard to this clone: Within the sample, other DNA sequences also encode this same CDR3. The CDR3 DNA is TGTGCCACCAGTGATTTTGGGGGGAATCAGCCCCAGCATTTT. This gives the protein CATSDFGGNQPQHF. This chain connects TRBV24-1 to TRBJ1-5; maybe TRBD1 (5 bases). Germline values: CDR1 KGHDR, CDR2 SFDVKD. V was trimmed by 1 base and J by 4 bases, leaving 7 bases between them. The CDR3 runs to 14 residues.

This chain uses TRBV14 with TRBJ1-2, with D hard to call. CDR3 length: 13 amino acids. The V and J ends lost 4 bases and 6 bases respectively, with 12 bases between them. Germline V gene lookup returns CDR1 SGHDN and CDR2 FVKESK. This CDR3 reads CASSRDIVDGYTF. CDR3 DNA sequence: TGTGCCAGCAGCCGTGACATAGTAGATGGCTACACCTTC.

The chain is built from TRBV18 and TRBJ1-5; 7 nucleotides match TRBD1. Trimming cost V 3 bases and J 0 bases; bases outside gene matches: 11. Germline values: CDR1 KGHSH, CDR2 LQKENI. The CDR3 has 18 amino acids. CDR3 nucleotide sequence: TGTGCCAGCTCACCCGTCCCCCACAGGGGCTTTAGCAATCAGCCCCAGCATTTT. Protein: CASSPVPHRGFSNQPQHF.

This clone was counted a few times. V gene TRBV7-8 combines with J gene TRBJ1-2; possibly TRBD1 for D (5 bases). The CDR3 length is 16 residues. Between the trimmed V and J ends, which lost 5 bases and 1 base, there was a span of 17 bases. Germline V gives CDR1 SGHVS, CDR2 FQNEAQ. The CDR3 spells CASSPAVGRINYGYTF. In DNA form, the CDR3 reads TGTGCCAGCAGCCCCGCCGTGGGGCGGATTAACTATGGCTACACCTTC.

The CDR3 coding sequence is TGTGCCAGCAGCTTAGGCCCCACGACAGGGGGCCTTGGCTACACCTTC. Its protein product is CASSLGPTTGGLGYTF. The V gene is TRBV7-2, the J gene TRBJ1-2; 10 positions agree with TRBD1. There are 16 residues in the CDR3. CDR1 is SGHTA and CDR2 is FQGNSA in the germline V gene. V lost 1 base to trimming and J lost 7 bases; unmatched junction nucleotides: 9.

This chain uses TRBV3-1 (or the pseudogene TRBV3-2) with TRBJ2-3; 7 nucleotides align to TRBD1. This CDR3 contains 15 residues. The trim removed 3 bases at V and 6 bases at J, leaving 9 bases unmatched. Per the germline V gene, CDR1 is LGHDT and CDR2 is YNNKEL (reference sequence). CDR3 coding DNA: TGTGCCAGCAGCCATCCAGGGGGAATGATGGATACGCAGTATTTT. The encoded protein is CASSHPGGMMDTQYF.

This clone was recorded once. The genes are TRBV5-6 and TRBJ1-2; 7 nucleotides agree with TRBD1. This CDR3 has 13 residues. After removal of 4 bases from V and 8 bases from J, the junction contained 8 bases not matched to a gene. Germline CDR1 is SGHDT and CDR2 is YYEEEE. The CDR3 sequence: CASSRDRAGGYTF. CDR3 DNA sequence: TGTGCCAGCAGCCGCGACAGGGCGGGAGGCTACACCTTC.

The gene calls are TRBV5-4 and TRBJ2-3; 9 bases match TRBD1. The CDR3 totals 15 residues. Germline V lookup: CDR1 SGHNT, CDR2 YYREEE (reference sequence). The trim removed 4 bases at V and 8 bases at J, leaving 11 bases unmatched. This CDR3 is CASSPPGQGLRTQYF. The CDR3 DNA reads TGTGCCAGCAGCCCCCCGGGACAGGGTCTCCGTACGCAGTATTTT.

This chain uses TRBV24-1 with TRBJ1-5; perhaps TRBD1 as D (6 bases). CDR1 and CDR2 (germline): KGHDR, SFDVKD. V was clipped by 3 bases and J by 0 bases, with 14 bases between them. The CDR3 covers 17 residues. In nucleotides, the CDR3 is TGTGCCACCAGTGATCCCGGGACATCACCTAGCAATCAGCCCCAGCATTTT. This encodes CATSDPGTSPSNQPQHF.

This chain uses TRBV6-6 with TRBJ1-1; a weak D match, TRBD1 (5 bases). CDR3 length: 14 amino acids. In germline, CDR1 is MNHNY, CDR2 SVGAGI (reference sequence). Between the trimmed V and J ends, which lost 2 bases and 3 bases, there was a span of 10 bases. The CDR3 bases are TGTGCCAGCAGTTACAGGGGCGGATACACTGAAGCTTTCTTT. It specifies CASSYRGGYTEAFF.

The V and J genes are TRBV3-1 (or the pseudogene TRBV3-2) and TRBJ1-2; 8 nucleotides match TRBD1. The CDR3 has 14 residues. The V segment lost 5 bases and the J segment 6 bases; nucleotides outside the gene matches: 8. Germline loops: CDR1 LGHDT, CDR2 YNNKEL (reference sequence). The CDR3 DNA is TGTGCCAGCAGCAACGGACAGGGACGAAATGGCTACACCTTC. This codes for CASSNGQGRNGYTF.

V is TRBV19 and J is TRBJ2-1; weak D call: TRBD2 (6 bases). CDR3 length equals 15 residues. From germline, CDR1 is LNHDA and CDR2 SQIVND (reference sequence). Deletions cut 7 bases from V and 8 bases from J, with 21 bases between. CDR3 DNA: TGTGCCAGTATGTCAGCGGAGGGTGGTGGGCATGAGCAGTTCTTC. This translates into CASMSAEGGGHEQFF.

The chain uses TRBV6-1 and TRBJ1-6; the D gene is possibly TRBD1 (5 bases). Germline V gives CDR1 MNHNS, CDR2 SASEGT. Deletions cut 0 bases from V and 7 bases from J, with 10 bases between. The CDR3 consists of 15 residues. The CDR3 loop is CASSEAWGLNSPLHF. For the CDR3, the DNA is TGTGCCAGCAGTGAAGCATGGGGCTTGAATTCACCCCTCCACTTT.

This sequence joins TRBV5-1 and TRBJ2-7, with 14 bases that match TRBD2. V dropped 1 base and J dropped 0; count of bases not matched to a gene: 21. Germline V gives CDR1 SGHRS, CDR2 YFSETQ. The CDR3 is made up of 23 amino acids. In nucleotides, the CDR3 is TGCGCCAGCAGCTTGCCCACCTGGGCCTCCGGGACTAGCGGGGGTACTAGCTCCTACGAGCAGTACTTC. This gives the protein CASSLPTWASGTSGGTSSYEQYF.

J is TRBJ1-2 and V is TRBV9, with TRBD1 identical over 8 bases. Per germline, CDR1 SGDLS and CDR2 YYNGEE. The CDR3 has 12 residues. V shed 4 bases, J shed 7 bases, and the junction held 3 bases outside the gene matches. CDR3 sequence: CASSLGQGGYTF. DNA of the CDR3: TGTGCCAGCAGCTTAGGACAGGGTGGCTACACCTTC.

The rearrangement links TRBV6-1 to TRBJ1-2; TRBD1 matches at 7 bases. Germline-derived CDR1 and CDR2 are MNHNS and SASEGT. The CDR3 loop spans 14 amino acids. V gave up 2 bases and J gave up 6 bases; unmatched junction bases: 6. The CDR3 protein is CASSERDSRDGYTF. In nucleotides, the CDR3 is TGTGCCAGCAGTGAAAGGGACAGCCGAGATGGCTACACCTTC.

The chain is built from TRBV28 and TRBJ1-1; 7 bases line up with TRBD1. With V trimmed by 10 bases and J by 3 bases, 11 bases remained unmatched. Per the germline V gene, CDR1 is MDHEN and CDR2 is SYDVKM. The CDR3 has 14 amino acids. The CDR3 sequence is CATTRGGGYTEAFF. The CDR3 DNA follows: TGTGCCACCACCCGAGGGGGCGGGTACACTGAAGCTTTCTTT.

The rearrangement links TRBV7-2 to TRBJ1-5; the D is unclear. Germline CDR1 reads SGHTA; CDR2 reads FQGNSA. V gave up 2 bases and J gave up 0 bases, with 8 bases separating them. This CDR3 comprises 15 residues. The CDR3: CASSLSGNSNQPQHF. The CDR3 DNA is TGTGCCAGCAGCTTATCGGGGAATAGCAATCAGCCCCAGCATTTT.